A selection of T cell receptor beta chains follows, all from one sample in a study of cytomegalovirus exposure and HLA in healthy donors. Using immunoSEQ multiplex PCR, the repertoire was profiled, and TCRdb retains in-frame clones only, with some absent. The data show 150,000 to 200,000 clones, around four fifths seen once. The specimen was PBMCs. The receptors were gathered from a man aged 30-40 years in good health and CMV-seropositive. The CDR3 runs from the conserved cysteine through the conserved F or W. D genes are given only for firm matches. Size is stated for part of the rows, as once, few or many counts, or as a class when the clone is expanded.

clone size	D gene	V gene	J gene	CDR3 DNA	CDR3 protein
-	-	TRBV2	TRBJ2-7	TGTGCCAGCAGGTTCGACAGGACGACCTACGAGCAGTACTTC	CASRFDRTTYEQYF
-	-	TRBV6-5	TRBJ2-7	TGTGCCAGCAGACCCCGGGACTTCAACTCCTACGAGCAGTACTTC	CASRPRDFNSYEQYF
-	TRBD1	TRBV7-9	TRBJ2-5	TGTGCCAGCAGCCATGGACAGGGGGGGGAGACCCAGTACTTC	CASSHGQGGETQYF
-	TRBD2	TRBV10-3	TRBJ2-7	TGTGCCATCAGTGACGGGGGGGGAGCGACCTACGAGCAGTACTTC	CAISDGGGATYEQYF
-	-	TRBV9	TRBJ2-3	TGTGCCAGCAGCGTAGGTAGTTCCCCAGGAGATACGCAGTATTTT	CASSVGSSPGDTQYF
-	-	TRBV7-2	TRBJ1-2	TGTGCCAGCAGCTTAGCGTATATTTCAACGGACTATGGCTACACCTTC	CASSLAYISTDYGYTF
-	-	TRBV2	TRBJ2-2	TGTGCCAGCAGTGAGGGAATCGAATCTGGGACCCCCGCAGGGGACGGGGAGCTGTTTTTT	CASSEGIESGTPAGDGELFF
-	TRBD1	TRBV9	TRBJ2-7	TGTGCCAGCAGCGTAGGACAGGGCCTCTCCTACGAGCAGTACTTC	CASSVGQGLSYEQYF
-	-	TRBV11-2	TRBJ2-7	TGTGCCAGCAGCTTAGATCTGTACGAGCAGTACTTC	CASSLDLYEQYF
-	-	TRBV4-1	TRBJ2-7	TGCGCCAGCAGCCAAGATCTTTCCAGGGCCCACGAGCAGTACTTC	CASSQDLSRAHEQYF
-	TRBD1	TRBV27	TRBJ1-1	TGTGCCAGCAGTTCCCGGACAGGGGGCACTGAAGCTTTCTTT	CASSSRTGGTEAFF
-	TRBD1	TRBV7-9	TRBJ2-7	TGTGCCAGCAGCCCACCCGGGACAGGGGGCGCGGGCCACTACGAGCAGTACTTC	CASSPPGTGGAGHYEQYF
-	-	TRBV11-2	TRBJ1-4	TGTGCCAGCAGTAGAGGAGGGGCTGGCGAAAAACTGTTTTTT	CASSRGGAGEKLFF
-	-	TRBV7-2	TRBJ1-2	TGTGCCAGCAGCTTAGCTTTGGGAGTCGGATCCTATGGCTACACCTTC	CASSLALGVGSYGYTF
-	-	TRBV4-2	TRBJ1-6	TGTGCCAGCAGCCAAGCCGGGGGACGGAATTCACCCCTCCACTTT	CASSQAGGRNSPLHF
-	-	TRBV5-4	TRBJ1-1	TGTGCCAGCAGCTTTGACCTGGGGAGGGGCGAAGCTTTCTTT	CASSFDLGRGEAFF
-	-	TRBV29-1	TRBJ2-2	TGCAGCGTCGGCGGGACGGCGAACACCGGGGAGCTGTTTTTT	CSVGGTANTGELFF
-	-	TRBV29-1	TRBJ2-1	TGCAGTATGGCTGTCTCCTACAATGAGCAGTTCTTC	CSMAVSYNEQFF
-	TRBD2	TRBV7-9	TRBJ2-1	TGTGCCAGCAGCTTAGCGGGACTAGTAATCGGCTACAATGAGCAGTTCTTC	CASSLAGLVIGYNEQFF
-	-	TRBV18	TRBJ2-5	TGTGCCAGCTCACCACCGTCATCGGGGGGCGCAACCCAGTACTTC	CASSPPSSGGATQYF
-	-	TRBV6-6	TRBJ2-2	TGTGCCAGCAGTTCCGCCCCAGGAGGGGAGCTGTTTTTT	CASSSAPGGELFF
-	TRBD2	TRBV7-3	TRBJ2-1	TGTGCCAGCAGCCGACTAGCGGGTCCCAATGAGCAGTTCTTC	CASSRLAGPNEQFF
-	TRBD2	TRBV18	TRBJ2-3	TGTGCCAGCTCACCAAGGCGGGGGAGCACAGATACGCAGTATTTT	CASSPRRGSTDTQYF
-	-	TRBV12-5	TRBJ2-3	TGTGCTAGTGGTGCAACAGGGCGGACAGATACGCAGTATTTT	CASGATGRTDTQYF
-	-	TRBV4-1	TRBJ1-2	TGCGCCAGCAGCCAAGAGGACAGTAACTATGGCTACACCTTC	CASSQEDSNYGYTF
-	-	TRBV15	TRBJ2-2	TGTGCCACCAGCAGCGTTAGTAAGGGGGAGCTGTTTTTT	CATSSVSKGELFF
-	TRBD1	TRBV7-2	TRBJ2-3	TGTGCCAGCAGCCGGGACAGTACAGATACGCAGTATTTT	CASSRDSTDTQYF
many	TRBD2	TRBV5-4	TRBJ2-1	TGTGCCAGCAGCACCACCTCGGGACTAGCTAATGAGCAGTTCTTC	CASSTTSGLANEQFF
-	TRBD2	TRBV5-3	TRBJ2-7	TGTGCCAGAAGTTACGATTCCCTCTGCGGGGGGGCCTCTCCTCTCCACGAGCAGTACTTC	CARSYDSLCGGASPLHEQYF
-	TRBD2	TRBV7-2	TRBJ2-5	TGTGCCAGCAGCCCCCCGGGACTAGCGGGGGGGATTGAGACCCAGTACTTC	CASSPPGLAGGIETQYF
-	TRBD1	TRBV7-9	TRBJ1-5	TGTGCCAGCAGCTTAGCTCGTTCCCAGGGGGCTCATCAGCCCCAGCATTTT	CASSLARSQGAHQPQHF
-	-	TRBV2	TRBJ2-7	TGTGCCAGCAGTGAAAGGCAGGGCAGGATCCTCCTCTTTGGTGACTACGAGCAGTACTTC	CASSERQGRILLFGDYEQYF
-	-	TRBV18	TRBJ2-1	TGTGCCAGCTCCTCGGCGGGGGCCTCGGGGGATGAGCAGTTCTTC	CASSSAGASGDEQFF
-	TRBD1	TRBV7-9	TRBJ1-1	TGTGCCAGCAGTGCAGGGGACAGGGTCGCTTTCTTT	CASSAGDRVAFF
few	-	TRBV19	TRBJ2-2	TGTGCCAGTAGTATAGGAGAATCAGGGGAGCTGTTTTTT	CASSIGESGELFF
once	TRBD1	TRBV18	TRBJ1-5	TGTGCCAGCTCACCACCGCCGGGACAGGGGGACCAGCCCCAGCATTTT	CASSPPPGQGDQPQHF
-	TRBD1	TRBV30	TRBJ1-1	TGTGCCTGGAGTGTACAGGGGGTCGAAGCTTTCTTT	CAWSVQGVEAFF
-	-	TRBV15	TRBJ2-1	TGTGCCACCAGCACCGACACCCTTTCTGGCCATGAGCAGTTCTTC	CATSTDTLSGHEQFF
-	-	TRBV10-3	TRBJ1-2	TGTGCCATCAGTGAGGGGGCAGGGTGGGACTTTGGCTACACCTTC	CAISEGAGWDFGYTF
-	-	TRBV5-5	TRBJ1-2	TGTGCCAGCAGCTTGGGACAGTTCTATGGCTACACCTTC	CASSLGQFYGYTF
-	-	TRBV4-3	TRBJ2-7	TGCGCCAGCAGCCAACTTATCACAGGGTTCTACGAGCAGTACTTC	CASSQLITGFYEQYF
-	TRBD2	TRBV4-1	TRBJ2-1	TGCGCCAGCAGCCAAGAGAGCGGGGGGGCCAATGAGCAGTTCTTC	CASSQESGGANEQFF